These 25 T cell receptor beta chains came from one sample sequenced in a study of T cells in women clearing cervical HPV infection. Sequencing was performed with immunoSEQ multiplex PCR; in TCRdb, only in-frame clones are kept and a portion is missing. The sample totals roughly 13,000 clones. Source material: blood buffy coat. These receptors came from a woman between 18 and 69 years old with a cervical HPV16 infection that either progressed to CIN3+ or cleared (not recorded which).

Remarks on this clone: The read stops 3 residues short of the end of the CDR3; the missing end is completed from the germline J gene. This chain uses TRBV4-2 with TRBJ2-7; 9 nucleotides match TRBD2. Germline CDR1 and CDR2: LGHNA and YNFKEQ. J was trimmed by 0 bases and V by 1 base; bases with no gene match: 13. The CDR3 contains 19 residues. The CDR3 here is CASSQAVGGSGGLSYEQYF. Incomplete CDR3 DNA: TGTGCCAGCAGCCAAGCGGTAGGGGGAAGCGGGGGGCTCTCCTACGAG.

To note about this clone: The DNA ends 3 residues before the CDR3 does, and the rest of the CDR3 is filled in from the germline J gene. This rearrangement joins TRBV5-1 to TRBJ1-5, with D tentatively TRBD1 (5 bases). V lost 2 bases to trimming and J lost 4 bases, with 13 bases between them. Germline assignment: CDR1 SGHRS and CDR2 YFSETQ. This CDR3 contains 15 residues. CDR3 bases read: TGCGCCAGCAGCTTAGGGGTTGGACAAAATCAGCCC. This translates into CASSLGVGQNQP. The entire CDR3 protein reads CASSLGVGQNQPQHF. Together with reference TRBV5-1 and TRBJ1-5, the CDR3 gives the full variable domain: KAGVTQTPRYLIKTRGQQVTLSCSPISGHRSVSWYQQTPGQGLQFLFEYFSETQRNKGNFPGRFSGRQFSNSRSEMNVSTLELGDSALYLCASSLGVGQNQPQHFGDGTRLSIL.

On this clone: The DNA ends 3 residues before the CDR3 does, and the rest of the CDR3 is filled in from the germline J gene. The V and J genes are TRBV11-2 and TRBJ1-1; TRBD1 aligns across 7 bases. Unmatched junction bases numbered 6, after V lost 3 bases and J lost 5 bases. The CDR3 covers 14 residues. The germline V gene has CDR1 SGHAT and CDR2 FQNNGV. CDR3 protein: CASSFNRGGTEAFF. The sequenced part of the CDR3 DNA is TGTGCCAGCAGCTTTAACAGGGGAGGGACTGAA.

Points on this clone: The CDR3 end lies 3 residues beyond the end of the read and is filled in from the germline J gene. The chain employs TRBV12-5 and TRBJ1-5; D might be TRBD1 (6 bases). This CDR3 has 15 residues. Trimming cost V 1 base and J 7 bases, with 14 bases left between them. Germline V gives CDR1 LGHNT, CDR2 FRNRAP. The CDR3 is CASGLDSGVGQPQHF. The sequenced part of the CDR3 DNA is TGTGCTAGTGGTTTGGATTCAGGGGTTGGCCAGCCC.

On this clone: Read sequence stops 3 residues before the CDR3 end, and the germline J gene provides the missing end. The V call is TRBV2, the J call TRBJ2-3; the D gene is possibly TRBD2 (5 bases). The V gene lost 5 bases and the J gene lost 4 bases, with 13 bases spanning the gap. The CDR3 spans 14 residues. Germline-derived CDR1 and CDR2 are SNHLY and FYNNEI. CDR3 bases read: TGTGCCAGCAGTTTGTTTAAAGCGGCAGATACG. This codes for CASSLFKAADT. The full CDR3 is CASSLFKAADTQYF.

To note about this clone: The junction does not match germline at one end; this may be a read error. The CDR3 goes on 3 residues after the read ends, and that part is filled in from the germline J gene. At the DNA level, this CDR3 is encoded by other sequences in the same sample as well. The chain has TRBV18 and TRBJ1-3; D is possibly TRBD1 (5 bases). The CDR3 has 15 residues. Looked up from germline, CDR1 is KGHSH and CDR2 is LQKENI. The covered CDR3 bases are TGTGCCAGCTCACCTATCGACAGTTCTGGAAACACA. Translating gives CASSPIDSSGNT. Given in full, the CDR3 is CASSPIDSSGNTIYF.

In the case of this clone: The germline gene is not matched at one end of the junction; a read error may be the cause. The read is 3 residues too short to cover the CDR3 end, so that end is filled in from the germline J gene. The chain recombines TRBV4-2 with TRBJ2-7, with D tentatively TRBD2 (5 bases). The CDR3 contains 15 residues. Germline-derived CDR1 and CDR2 are LGHNA and YNFKEQ. CDR3 DNA (partial): TGCGCCAGCAGCGACGGACTTTCTACTTACTACGAG. Its translation is CASSDGLSTYYE. The whole CDR3 sequence is CASSDGLSTYYEQYF.

Details on this clone: The missing CDR3 end, 3 residues past where the read stops, is filled in from the germline J gene. This rearrangement joins TRBV5-1 to TRBJ2-5; D is ambiguous. V was shortened by 1 base and J by 5 bases, with 6 bases between the two germline ends. CDR3 length: 12 amino acids. Per the germline V gene, CDR1 is SGHRS and CDR2 is YFSETQ. The CDR3 loop is CASSLTVETQYF. Partial CDR3 DNA: TGCGCCAGCAGCTTGACGGTGGAGACC.

The CDR3 bases that were read are TGTGCCAGCAGCTTAGATTTTGGCCTCCAAGAGACC. It is translated as CASSLDFGLQET. The CDR3 in full is CASSLDFGLQETQYF. V usage is TRBV7-9 and J usage is TRBJ2-5; no clear D. The read ends 3 residues shy of where the CDR3 ends; the end is completed using the germline J gene. Trimming stripped 1 base from V and 1 base from J, with 10 bases between. Germline V gene lookup returns CDR1 SEHNR and CDR2 FQNEAQ (reference sequence). The CDR3 runs 15 residues.

As to this clone: The read terminates 3 residues before the CDR3 end, so the remaining end is supplied by the germline J gene. The chain couples TRBV19 to TRBJ2-2, with 7 bases aligning to TRBD1. Germline V gene lookup returns CDR1 LNHDA and CDR2 SQIVND (reference sequence). The CDR3 runs to 13 residues. The sequenced CDR3 bases are TGTGCCAGTAGACCTACAGGGGAGAGAAAG. Protein product: CASRPTGERK. The whole CDR3 reads CASRPTGERKLFF. Looking up the rest from reference TRBV19 and TRBJ2-2 gives the full variable domain: DGGITQSPKYLFRKEGQNVTLSCEQNLNHDAMYWYRQDPGQGLRLIYYSQIVNDFQKGDIAEGYSVSREKKESFPLTVTSAQKNPTAFYLCASRPTGERKLFFGEGSRLTVL.

Worth noting for this clone: The read terminates 3 residues before the CDR3 end, so the remaining end is supplied by the germline J gene. V and J are TRBV7-9 and TRBJ2-1; 9 nucleotides agree with TRBD2. The CDR3 consists of 13 residues. CDR1 is SEHNR, CDR2 FQNEAQ, per germline (reference sequence). The V and J ends lost 6 bases and 5 bases, in that order; junction bases with no gene match: 2. Partial CDR3 DNA: TGTGCCAGCAGGTCTAGCGGGGACAATGAG. Protein sequence: CASRSSGDNE. The entire CDR3 is CASRSSGDNEQFF.

This clone is deemed medium-sized by its frequency. The observed sequence ends 3 residues before the CDR3 terminus, with the missing tail filled in from the germline J gene. This chain links TRBV6-1 with TRBJ2-3; D not resolved. This CDR3 region has 11 residues. V lost 4 bases and J lost 6, with 5 bases in between. Germline V gene data show CDR1 as MNHNS and CDR2 as SASEGT. CDR3 sequence: CASSGLDTQYF. Incomplete CDR3 DNA: TGTGCCAGCAGTGGACTGGATACG.

Notes on this clone: The read finishes 3 residues shy of the CDR3 end, and the germline J gene is used to complete it. The J gene is TRBJ1-6, the V gene TRBV10-3, with TRBD1 as a possible D gene (5 bases). The CDR3 contains 14 residues. Per germline, CDR1 ENHRY and CDR2 SYGVKD. V was pared by 6 bases and J by 9 bases, with 15 bases between. The CDR3 loop reads CAISLGDSSSPLHF. The CDR3 DNA, read in part, is TGTGCCATCAGCTTGGGGGACTCGAGTTCACCC.

About this clone itself: The DNA ends 3 residues before the CDR3 does, and the rest of the CDR3 is filled in from the germline J gene. The chain combines TRBV5-1 with TRBJ2-5, with D perhaps being TRBD1 or TRBD2 (5 bases each). Germline lookup yields CDR1 SGHRS and CDR2 YFSETQ. The germline V and J ends were trimmed by 7 bases and 5 bases, with 18 bases remaining between them. The CDR3 is 14 residues long. The CDR3 loop is CASFSGLEGETQYF. The CDR3 DNA, read in part, is TGCGCCAGCTTCTCCGGGCTCGAGGGGGAGACC.

Note on this clone: The CDR3 goes on 3 residues after the read ends, and that part is filled in from the germline J gene. This chain uses TRBV19 with TRBJ2-1, with TRBD2 matching over 7 bases. Germline loops: CDR1 LNHDA, CDR2 SQIVND (reference sequence). Trimming removed 6 bases from V and 7 bases from J; junction bases left unmatched: 15. This CDR3 comprises 16 residues. The sequenced part of the CDR3 DNA is TGTGCCAGTAGACCCGGGGGGTTGGGGAGCCGGAATGAG. The encoded protein is CASRPGGLGSRNE. The entire CDR3 protein is CASRPGGLGSRNEQFF.

In regard to this clone: The read ends 3 residues shy of where the CDR3 ends; the end is completed using the germline J gene. The rearrangement joins TRBV2 to TRBJ2-4; D is uncertain. The germline gives CDR1 SNHLY, CDR2 FYNNEI. V lost 4 bases to trimming and J lost 3 bases, with 4 bases between them. This CDR3 is built from 12 residues. CDR3 DNA (partial): TGTGCCAGCAGTGGAGGCAAAAACATT. Amino acids: CASSGGKNI. The whole CDR3 region reads CASSGGKNIQYF.

Comments on this clone: From the germline J gene comes the end of the CDR3, since the read stops 3 residues before it. This chain uses TRBV7-9 with TRBJ2-5; D is perhaps TRBD2 (5 bases). Germline CDR1 and CDR2: SEHNR and FQNEAQ (reference sequence). This CDR3 contains 13 residues. V was clipped by 3 bases and J by 5 bases, with 10 bases between them. The CDR3 is CASSFGVGETQYF. Partial CDR3 DNA: TGTGCCAGCAGCTTCGGGGTAGGGGAGACC.

Concerning this clone itself: The read comes to an end 3 residues before the CDR3 does, leaving the germline J gene to fill in the end. The chain is built from TRBV5-1 and TRBJ2-5; a possible D gene is TRBD1 (5 bases). V shed 0 bases and J shed 5 bases, with 14 bases lying between them. The germline V gene encodes CDR1 SGHRS and CDR2 YFSETQ. The CDR3 runs to 15 residues. The part of the CDR3 DNA that was read is TGCGCCAGCAGCTTGGCCGGTAGGGGAAGGGAGACC. As protein: CASSLAGRGRET. The whole CDR3 sequence reads CASSLAGRGRETQYF.

Turning to this clone: The read terminates 3 residues before the CDR3 end, so the remaining end is supplied by the germline J gene. The chain has TRBV7-2 and TRBJ2-3; TRBD2 matches 11 bases. The CDR3 sequence is 15 residues long. Unmatched junction bases numbered 5, after V lost 5 bases and J lost 4 bases. The V gene's germline CDR1 is SGHTA and CDR2 FQGNSA. Incomplete CDR3 DNA: TGTGCCAGCAGCATAACTAGCGGGGGTCCAGATACG. It is translated as CASSITSGGPDT. The whole CDR3 sequence reads CASSITSGGPDTQYF.

CDR3 bases read: TGTGCCAGCGGGGCGGCATACCGCCAAAGGGACGAG. Translated, it gives CASGAAYRQRDE. The full CDR3 protein reads CASGAAYRQRDEQYF. The chain links TRBV12-3 or TRBV12-4 to TRBJ2-7, with a possible D match to TRBD1 (5 bases). Sequencing ends 3 residues short of the CDR3 end; the germline J gene provides the rest. The V end was cut by 8 bases, the J end by 5 bases, with 22 bases between. This CDR3 contains 15 residues.

As regards this clone: The read ends 3 residues shy of where the CDR3 ends; the end is completed using the germline J gene. This chain uses TRBV19 with TRBJ1-5; TRBD1 matches at 8 bases. The CDR3 extends over 16 amino acids. V was pared by 2 bases and J by 7 bases, with 10 bases of the junction left unmatched. Germline loops: CDR1 LNHDA, CDR2 SQIVND (reference sequence). The sequenced part of the CDR3 DNA is TGTGCCAGTAGTATACAAGGGACAGGCGACGGGCAGCCC. Its translation is CASSIQGTGDGQP. The full CDR3 protein is CASSIQGTGDGQPQHF. Full variable domain (remainder filled in from reference TRBV19 and TRBJ1-5): DGGITQSPKYLFRKEGQNVTLSCEQNLNHDAMYWYRQDPGQGLRLIYYSQIVNDFQKGDIAEGYSVSREKKESFPLTVTSAQKNPTAFYLCASSIQGTGDGQPQHFGDGTRLSIL.

Measured by frequency, this clone is medium-sized. The read halts 3 residues ahead of the CDR3 end, with the missing end drawn from the germline J gene. The J gene is TRBJ2-7, the V gene TRBV29-1, with D perhaps TRBD1 (6 bases). CDR3 length equals 13 residues. Between the trimmed V and J ends, which lost 7 bases and 0 bases, there was a span of 13 bases. Per germline, CDR1 SQVTM and CDR2 ANQGSEA. The CDR3 is CSALDRTSYEQYF. The DNA read from the CDR3 is TGCAGCGCCCTTGACAGGACCTCCTACGAG.

As for this clone: The read finishes 3 residues shy of the CDR3 end, and the germline J gene is used to complete it. This chain uses TRBV20-1 with TRBJ2-7; possibly TRBD1 or TRBD2 for D (5 bases each). The germline CDR1 and CDR2 sequences are DFQATT and SNEGSKA (reference sequence). V was clipped by 0 bases and J by 2 bases, with 17 bases between them. The CDR3 covers 16 residues. CDR3 DNA (partial): TGCAGTGCTAGAGATCGGCAGGGAGCCCCCACCTACGAG. Residues: CSARDRQGAPTYE. The complete CDR3 reads CSARDRQGAPTYEQYF.

Remarks on this clone: The read is 3 residues too short to cover the CDR3 end, so that end is filled in from the germline J gene. This chain links TRBV12-3 or TRBV12-4 with TRBJ1-5, with 7 bases lining up with TRBD1. V lost 6 bases and J lost 1; bases outside the gene matches: 3. CDR3 size: 14 residues. The CDR3 region is CASSRDRSNQPQHF. Incomplete CDR3 DNA: TGTGCCAGCAGCCGGGACAGAAGCAATCAGCCC.

Remarks on this clone: The read terminates 3 residues before the CDR3 end, so the remaining end is supplied by the germline J gene. The chain recombines TRBV18 with TRBJ1-2; TRBD1 matches 9 bases. The CDR3 consists of 17 residues. In germline, CDR1 is KGHSH, CDR2 LQKENI. Incomplete CDR3 DNA: TGTGCCAGCTCACCGGGACAGGGCGGCTTCCGAACCAATGAC. Amino acid sequence: CASSPGQGGFRTND. The entire CDR3 sequence reads CASSPGQGGFRTNDYTF.